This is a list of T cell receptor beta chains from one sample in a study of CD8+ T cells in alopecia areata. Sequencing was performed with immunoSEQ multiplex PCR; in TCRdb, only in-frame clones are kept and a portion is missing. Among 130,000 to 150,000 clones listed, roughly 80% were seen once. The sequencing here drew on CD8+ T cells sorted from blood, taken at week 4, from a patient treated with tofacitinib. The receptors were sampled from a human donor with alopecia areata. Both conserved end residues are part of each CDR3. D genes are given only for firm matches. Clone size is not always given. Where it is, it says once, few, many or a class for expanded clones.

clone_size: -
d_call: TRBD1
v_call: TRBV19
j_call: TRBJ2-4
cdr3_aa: CASTTLRQGERNIQYF
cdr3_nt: TGTGCCAGTACCACGCTAAGACAGGGGGAGAGAAACATTCAGTACTTC

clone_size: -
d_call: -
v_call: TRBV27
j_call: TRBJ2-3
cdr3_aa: CASSLGGVTDTQYF
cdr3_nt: TGTGCCAGCAGTTTGGGGGGCGTCACAGATACGCAGTATTTT

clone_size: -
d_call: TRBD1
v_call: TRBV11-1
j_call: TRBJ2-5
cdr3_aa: CASSWTGETQYF
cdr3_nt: TGTGCCAGCAGCTGGACAGGGGAGACCCAGTACTTC

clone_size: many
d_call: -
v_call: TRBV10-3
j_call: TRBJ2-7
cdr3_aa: CATLGSSRAYEQYF
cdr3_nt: TGTGCCACCCTCGGGTCCAGCAGGGCCTACGAGCAGTACTTC

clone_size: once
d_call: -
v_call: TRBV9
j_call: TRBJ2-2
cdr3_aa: CASSVARNTGELFF
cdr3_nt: TGTGCCAGCAGCGTAGCTCGCAACACCGGGGAGCTGTTTTTT

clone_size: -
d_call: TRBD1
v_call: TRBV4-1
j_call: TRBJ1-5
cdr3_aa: CASSQAGQGGGQPQHF
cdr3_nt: TGCGCCAGCAGCCAAGCGGGACAGGGCGGAGGGCAGCCCCAGCATTTT

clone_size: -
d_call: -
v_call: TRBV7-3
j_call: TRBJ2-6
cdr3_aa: CASSQQGFGANVLTF
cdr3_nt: TGTGCCAGCAGCCAACAGGGCTTTGGGGCCAACGTCCTGACTTTC

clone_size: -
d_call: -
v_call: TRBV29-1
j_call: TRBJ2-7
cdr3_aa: CSVDRTGQGDYEQYF
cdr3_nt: TGCAGCGTTGATCGTACTGGACAAGGGGATTACGAGCAGTACTTC

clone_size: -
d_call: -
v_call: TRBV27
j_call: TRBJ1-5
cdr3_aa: CASSLSPGLGPQHF
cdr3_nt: TGTGCCAGCAGTTTATCCCCGGGCCTTGGGCCCCAGCATTTT

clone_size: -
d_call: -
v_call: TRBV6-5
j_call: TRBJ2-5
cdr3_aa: CASSYFKGRETQYF
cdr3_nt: TGTGCCAGCAGTTACTTCAAGGGGAGGGAGACCCAGTACTTC

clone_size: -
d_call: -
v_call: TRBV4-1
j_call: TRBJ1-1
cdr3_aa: CASSQDGWGAEAFF
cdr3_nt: TGCGCCAGCAGTCAAGATGGCTGGGGCGCTGAAGCTTTCTTT

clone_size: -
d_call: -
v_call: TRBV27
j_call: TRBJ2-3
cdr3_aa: CASSSSGEGGTQYF
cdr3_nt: TGTGCCAGCAGTTCCTCTGGGGAAGGGGGTACGCAGTATTTT

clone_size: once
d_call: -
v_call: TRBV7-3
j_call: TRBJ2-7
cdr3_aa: CASSSWDSGGSYEQYF
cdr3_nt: TGTGCCAGCAGCTCCTGGGACTCCGGGGGCTCCTACGAGCAGTACTTC

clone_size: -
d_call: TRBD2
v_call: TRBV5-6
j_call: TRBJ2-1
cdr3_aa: CASSNGLAGGLGEQFF
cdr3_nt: TGTGCCAGCAGCAACGGACTAGCGGGGGGCTTGGGTGAGCAGTTCTTC

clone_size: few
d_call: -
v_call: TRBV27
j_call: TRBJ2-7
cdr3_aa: CASSLSVADTYEQYF
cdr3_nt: TGTGCCAGCAGTTTATCGGTAGCGGATACCTACGAGCAGTACTTC

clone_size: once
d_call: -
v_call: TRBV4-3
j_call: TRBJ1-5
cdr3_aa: CASSQEGGGNQPQHF
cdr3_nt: TGCGCCAGCAGCCAAGAGGGAGGAGGCAATCAGCCCCAGCATTTT

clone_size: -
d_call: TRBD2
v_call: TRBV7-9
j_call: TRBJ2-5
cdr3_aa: CASSLVAGGQETQYF
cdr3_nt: TGTGCCAGCAGCTTAGTAGCGGGGGGCCAAGAGACCCAGTACTTC

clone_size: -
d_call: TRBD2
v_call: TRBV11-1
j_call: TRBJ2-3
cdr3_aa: CASSTGTSGGSTDTQYF
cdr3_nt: TGTGCCAGCAGCACCGGGACTAGCGGGGGTAGCACAGATACGCAGTATTTT

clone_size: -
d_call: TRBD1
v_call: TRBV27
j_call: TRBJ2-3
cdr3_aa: CASRSQGQGTDTQYF
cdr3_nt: TGTGCCAGCAGATCACAGGGGCAGGGCACAGATACGCAGTATTTT

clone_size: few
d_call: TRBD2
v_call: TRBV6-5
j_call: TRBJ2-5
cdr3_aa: CASSYGLAGGETQYF
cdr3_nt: TGTGCCAGCAGCTACGGACTAGCGGGGGGGGAGACCCAGTACTTC

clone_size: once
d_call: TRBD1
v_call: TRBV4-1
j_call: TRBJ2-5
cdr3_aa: CASSQEERGRTGETQYF
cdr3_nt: TGCGCCAGCAGCCAAGAAGAGAGGGGGCGCACTGGAGAGACCCAGTACTTC

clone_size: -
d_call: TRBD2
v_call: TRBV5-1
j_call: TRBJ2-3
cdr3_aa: CASSFLAGGPGDTQYF
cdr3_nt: TGCGCCAGCAGCTTTCTAGCGGGGGGGCCTGGAGATACGCAGTATTTT

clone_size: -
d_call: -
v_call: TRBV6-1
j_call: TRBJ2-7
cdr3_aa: CASSEKTDLPYEQYF
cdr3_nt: TGTGCCAGCAGTGAGAAGACAGACCTCCCCTACGAGCAGTACTTC

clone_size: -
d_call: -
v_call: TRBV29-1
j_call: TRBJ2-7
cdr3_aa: CSVEVVKQSSSYEQYF
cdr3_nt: TGCAGCGTTGAAGTCGTCAAACAGTCCAGCTCCTACGAGCAGTACTTC

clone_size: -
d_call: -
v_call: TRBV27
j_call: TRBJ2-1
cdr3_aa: CASRGGSKLNEQFF
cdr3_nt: TGTGCCAGCAGGGGCGGGTCCAAGCTAAATGAGCAGTTCTTC

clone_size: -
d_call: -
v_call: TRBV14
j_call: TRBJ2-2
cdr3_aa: CASSHGAGELFF
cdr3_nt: TGTGCCAGCAGCCATGGCGCCGGGGAGCTGTTTTTT

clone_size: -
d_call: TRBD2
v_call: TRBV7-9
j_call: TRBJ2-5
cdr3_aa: CASSLSTSGQETQYF
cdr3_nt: TGTGCCAGCAGCTTGAGTACTAGCGGCCAAGAGACCCAGTACTTC

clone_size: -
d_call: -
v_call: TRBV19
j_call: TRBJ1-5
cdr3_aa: CASSMVGSDQPQHF
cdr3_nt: TGTGCCAGTAGTATGGTGGGTAGTGATCAGCCCCAGCATTTT

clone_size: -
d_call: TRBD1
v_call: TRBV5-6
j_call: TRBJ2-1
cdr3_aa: CASSLATGVLLNEQFF
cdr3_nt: TGTGCCAGCAGCTTGGCAACAGGGGTGTTGCTCAATGAGCAGTTCTTC

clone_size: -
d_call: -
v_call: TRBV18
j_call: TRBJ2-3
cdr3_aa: CASSPRQFYNLSTDTQYF
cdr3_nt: TGTGCCAGCTCACCACGCCAGTTTTATAACCTGAGCACAGATACGCAGTATTTT

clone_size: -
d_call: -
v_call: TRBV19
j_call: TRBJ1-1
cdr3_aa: CASSRDVANTEAFF
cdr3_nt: TGTGCCAGTAGTAGGGATGTGGCGAACACTGAAGCTTTCTTT

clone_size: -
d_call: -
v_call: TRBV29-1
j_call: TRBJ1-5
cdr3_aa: CSVGYDNQPQHF
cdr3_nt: TGCAGCGTTGGGTATGATAATCAGCCCCAGCATTTT

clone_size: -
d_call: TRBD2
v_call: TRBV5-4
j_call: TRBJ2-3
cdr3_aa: CASSWVAGGYPDTQYF
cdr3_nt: TGTGCCAGCAGCTGGGTAGCGGGGGGTTACCCAGATACGCAGTATTTT

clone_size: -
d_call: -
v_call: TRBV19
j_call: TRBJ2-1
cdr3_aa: CASSATRRASDEQFF
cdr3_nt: TGTGCCAGTAGTGCCACCCGGCGCGCGTCTGATGAGCAGTTCTTC

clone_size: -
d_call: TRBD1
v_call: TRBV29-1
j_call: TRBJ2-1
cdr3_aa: CSATPGQGAYNEQFF
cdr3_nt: TGCAGCGCCACACCCGGACAGGGGGCCTACAATGAGCAGTTCTTC

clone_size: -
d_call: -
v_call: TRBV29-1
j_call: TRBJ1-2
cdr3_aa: CSVDEGWGIEGYTF
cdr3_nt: TGCAGCGTTGATGAGGGTTGGGGGATTGAGGGCTACACCTTC

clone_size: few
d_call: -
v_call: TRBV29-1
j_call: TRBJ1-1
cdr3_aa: CSDRYLGTEAFF
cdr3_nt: TGCAGCGACAGATACTTGGGGACTGAAGCTTTCTTT

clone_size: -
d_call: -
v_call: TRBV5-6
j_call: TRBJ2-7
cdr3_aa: CASGPGTGLRQYF
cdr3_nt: TGTGCCAGCGGTCCCGGGACGGGGCTACGGCAGTACTTC

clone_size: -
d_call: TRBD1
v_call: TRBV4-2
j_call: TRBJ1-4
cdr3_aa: CASSPTGGGKLFF
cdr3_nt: TGTGCCAGCAGCCCGACAGGGGGAGGAAAACTGTTTTTT

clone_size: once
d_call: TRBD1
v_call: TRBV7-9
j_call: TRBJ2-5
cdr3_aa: CASSLDDRGEETQYF
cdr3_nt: TGTGCCAGCAGCTTAGACGACAGGGGCGAAGAGACCCAGTACTTC

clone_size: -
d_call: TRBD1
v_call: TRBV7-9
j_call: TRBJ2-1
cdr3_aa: CASRRTGAPNEQFF
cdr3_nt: TGTGCCAGCAGGCGGACAGGGGCCCCCAATGAGCAGTTCTTC

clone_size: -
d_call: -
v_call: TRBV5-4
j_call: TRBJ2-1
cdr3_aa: CASSFRGGQEEQFF
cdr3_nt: TGTGCCAGCAGCTTTAGGGGGGGGCAGGAAGAGCAGTTCTTC

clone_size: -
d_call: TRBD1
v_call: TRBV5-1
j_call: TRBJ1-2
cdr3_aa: CASSLVTGGTPPHGYTF
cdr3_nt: TGCGCCAGCAGCTTGGTTACAGGGGGGACACCGCCCCATGGCTACACCTTC

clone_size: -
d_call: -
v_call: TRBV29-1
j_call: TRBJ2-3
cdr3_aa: CSVEEGPKMDTQYF
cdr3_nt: TGCAGCGTTGAAGAAGGGCCGAAAATGGATACGCAGTATTTT

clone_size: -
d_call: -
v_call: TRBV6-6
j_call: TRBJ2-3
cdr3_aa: CASSVSSWGTDTQYF
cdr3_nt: TGTGCCAGCAGTGTTTCGAGTTGGGGCACAGATACGCAGTATTTT

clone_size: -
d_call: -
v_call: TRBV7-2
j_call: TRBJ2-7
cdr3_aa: CASSSPQGLPYEQYF
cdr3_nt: TGTGCCAGCAGCTCCCCCCAGGGCCTTCCCTACGAGCAGTACTTC

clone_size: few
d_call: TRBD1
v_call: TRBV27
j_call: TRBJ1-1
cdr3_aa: CASTFRQGSTEAFF
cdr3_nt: TGTGCCAGCACCTTTCGACAGGGGTCCACTGAAGCTTTCTTT

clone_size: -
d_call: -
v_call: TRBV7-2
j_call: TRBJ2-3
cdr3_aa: CVSSIRGAGTDTQYF
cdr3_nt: TGTGTCAGCAGCATAAGGGGGGCCGGCACAGATACGCAGTATTTT

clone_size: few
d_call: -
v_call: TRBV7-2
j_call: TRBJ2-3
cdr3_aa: CASSLEVTRGTDTQYF
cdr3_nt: TGTGCCAGCAGCTTAGAAGTAACTCGGGGCACAGATACGCAGTATTTT

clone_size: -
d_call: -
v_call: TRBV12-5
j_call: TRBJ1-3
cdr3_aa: CASGSSDELAPRGTGNTIYF
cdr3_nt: TGTGCTAGTGGTTCAAGTGACGAGCTTGCTCCGAGGGGAACTGGAAACACCATATATTTT

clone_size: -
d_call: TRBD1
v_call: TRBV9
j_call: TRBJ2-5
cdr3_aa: CASSGTGPQETQYF
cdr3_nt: TGTGCCAGCAGCGGGACAGGGCCCCAAGAGACCCAGTACTTC